These 26 T cell receptor beta chains came from one sample sequenced in a study of beta chain features in type 1 diabetes. As every portion of the isolated RNA was reverse transcribed, the sequencing read expressed TCRB transcripts. Sequencing was performed with immunoSEQ multiplex PCR; in TCRdb, only in-frame clones are kept and a portion is missing. The sample gives 300,000 to 350,000 clones, 8% of which show up once; around 0.45% is in the top ten. The sequencing sample was made of central memory CD4+ T cells from blood. Receptors originate from a woman aged 18-29 years in good health.

This clone was detected a few times. The rearrangement uses TRBV10-3 and TRBJ1-2, with TRBD1 as a possible D gene (6 bases). CDR3 length: 13 residues. Germline lookup yields CDR1 ENHRY and CDR2 SYGVKD. V dropped 3 bases and J dropped 7 bases, with 12 bases sitting between them. The CDR3 DNA follows: TGTGCCATCAGTGAAGGGCAGGGGTTTGGCTACACCTTC. Its protein is CAISEGQGFGYTF.

The gene calls are TRBV6-6 and TRBJ1-2; no firm D call. There are 16 residues in the CDR3. Germline-derived CDR1 and CDR2 are MNHNY and SVGAGI (reference sequence). With 5 bases removed from V and 1 base from J, the gap between germline ends came to 17 bases. The CDR3 reads CASSTTVGVGNYGYTF. DNA of the CDR3: TGTGCCAGCAGTACCACAGTTGGCGTGGGTAACTATGGCTACACCTTC.

This clone was found a few times. The chain carries TRBV11-2 and TRBJ2-7, with D maybe TRBD1 (5 bases). The CDR3 length is 13 residues. CDR1 is SGHAT, CDR2 FQNNGV, per germline. Deletions cut 1 base from V and 5 bases from J, with 9 bases between. DNA of the CDR3: TGTGCCAGCAGCTTAGTACACAGGAACGAGCAGTACTTC. This encodes CASSLVHRNEQYF.

There are a few counts of this clone. The chain uses TRBV28 and TRBJ2-1; 9 nucleotides match TRBD1. With V trimmed by 2 bases and J by 4 bases, 6 bases remained unmatched. Germline V lookup: CDR1 MDHEN, CDR2 SYDVKM. CDR3 length equals 16 residues. The CDR3 bases are TGTGCCAGCAGTTTAGTCGGGACAGGGCTATACAATGAGCAGTTCTTC. Protein sequence: CASSLVGTGLYNEQFF.

This clone occurred a few times. The chain links TRBV28 to TRBJ2-1, with TRBD2 as a possible D gene (6 bases). The CDR3 runs 12 residues. Trimming stripped 9 bases from V and 4 bases from J, with 10 bases between. Germline values: CDR1 MDHEN, CDR2 SYDVKM. The CDR3 loop is CASGLPYNEQFF. In nucleotides, the CDR3 is TGTGCCAGTGGACTACCTTACAATGAGCAGTTCTTC.

This clone occurred a few times. CDR3 residues: CASSLWPPNEQFF. CDR3 DNA: TGTGCCAGCAGTTTATGGCCCCCGAATGAGCAGTTCTTC. J is TRBJ2-1 and V is TRBV27, with D uncertain. Germline CDR1 MNHEY, CDR2 SMNVEV (reference sequence). V was cut by 1 base and J by 7 bases, with 8 bases left in between. This CDR3 contains 13 residues.

This clone was seen repeatedly, ten times or more. The V and J genes are TRBV2 and TRBJ2-3; a weak D match, TRBD1 (6 bases). Trimming cost V 5 bases and J 6 bases, with 15 bases left between them. Germline CDR1 SNHLY, CDR2 FYNNEI. The CDR3 length is 14 residues. CDR3 sequence (DNA): TGTGCCAGCAGTCGACAGGCCTGGGCGGATACGCAGTATTTT. Protein: CASSRQAWADTQYF.

The table lists this clone with many counts. The J gene is TRBJ1-5, the V gene TRBV7-6; the D is unclear. CDR1 and CDR2 (germline): SGHVS, FNYEAQ. The CDR3 is 13 amino acids. The V gene lost 5 bases and the J gene lost 3 bases, with 8 bases spanning the gap. In DNA, the CDR3 is TGTGCCAGCAGCGTACAAGACAATCAGCCCCAGCATTTT. Translated: CASSVQDNQPQHF.

This clone has a handful of counts. Being one base from a much bigger clone, this may be a read error. The chain uses TRBV7-2 and TRBJ1-2; possibly TRBD1 for D (5 bases). In germline, CDR1 is SGHTA, CDR2 FQGNSA. V was cut by 5 bases and J by 1 base, with 8 bases left in between. The CDR3 spans 13 residues. The CDR3 DNA reads as TGTGCCAGCAGCCCAGACAGTAACTATGGCTACACCTTC. This translates into CASSPDSNYGYTF.

The rearrangement joins TRBV28 to TRBJ2-5, with 8 positions matching TRBD1. CDR3 size: 16 residues. In germline, CDR1 is MDHEN, CDR2 SYDVKM. Trimming removed 2 bases from V and 5 bases from J; junction bases left unmatched: 10. DNA for the CDR3: TGTGCCAGCAGTTTACGCAGGGGGCGCGACCGGGAGACCCAGTACTTC. Translating it yields CASSLRRGRDRETQYF.

This clone was observed many times. The chain has TRBV6-5 and TRBJ2-7; no reliable D call. This CDR3 has 14 amino acids. Germline loops: CDR1 MNHEY, CDR2 SVGAGI. V dropped 2 bases and J dropped 6 bases, with 14 bases sitting between them. The CDR3 reads CASSYGQTYGEQYF. The CDR3 nucleotides read TGTGCCAGCAGTTACGGTCAGACATACGGCGAGCAGTACTTC.

This clone showed up many times. Other DNA sequences in this specimen translate into the identical CDR3. The chain uses TRBV28 and TRBJ2-7; 7 positions match TRBD2. This CDR3 contains 12 residues. V trimming: 5 bases; J trimming: 4 bases; junction bases outside the gene matches: 2. CDR1 MDHEN and CDR2 SYDVKM come from the germline V gene. The CDR3 bases are TGTGCCAGCAGTCTGGGGGGGTACGAGCAGTACTTC. It codes for CASSLGGYEQYF.

This clone was found a few times. The chain couples TRBV7-2 to TRBJ2-5; TRBD2 agrees at 8 bases. The CDR3 sequence is 14 residues long. Germline-derived CDR1 and CDR2 are SGHTA and FQGNSA. With V trimmed by 3 bases and J by 5 bases, 5 bases remained unmatched. The CDR3 region is CASSFVPGGETQYF. CDR3 nucleotides: TGTGCCAGCAGCTTCGTGCCGGGGGGGGAGACCCAGTACTTC.

In this sample, this clone turned up a few times. CDR3 sequence reads: CASSLSHFYEQYF. In nucleotides, the CDR3 is TGTGCCAGCAGCTTAAGTCATTTCTACGAGCAGTACTTC. The genes are TRBV7-9 and TRBJ2-7; D not certain. CDR3 length: 13 residues. Trimming shortened V by 2 bases and J by 3 bases, and 8 bases separated the two germline ends. Looked up from germline, CDR1 is SEHNR and CDR2 is FQNEAQ (reference sequence).

This clone was seen only a few times. The CDR3 sequence is CASSQEGGANTGELFF. In DNA, the CDR3 is TGCGCCAGCAGCCAAGAAGGGGGAGCGAACACCGGGGAGCTGTTTTTT. J is TRBJ2-2 and V is TRBV4-3; maybe TRBD1 (6 bases). The CDR3 is 16 amino acids. Trimming took off 0 bases at V and 0 bases at J, with 8 bases between the two ends. Looked up from germline, CDR1 is LGHNA and CDR2 is YSLEER.

The V call is TRBV5-6, the J call TRBJ2-7; D remains unclear. The V end lost 0 bases, the J end lost 4 bases, and 8 bases lay between the germline ends. The CDR3 loop spans 13 amino acids. Germline V gene data show CDR1 as SGHDT and CDR2 as YYEEEE. CDR3 protein: CASSLGVGYEQYF. Written as DNA, the CDR3 is TGTGCCAGCAGCTTGGGCGTCGGGTACGAGCAGTACTTC.

In this sample, this clone turned up a few times. This sequence joins TRBV6-6 and TRBJ2-7; 9 bases are a match to TRBD2. V shed 5 bases, J shed 4 bases, and the junction held 6 bases outside the gene matches. The CDR3 contains 14 residues. Germline lookup yields CDR1 MNHNY and CDR2 SVGAGI (reference sequence). The CDR3 sequence is CASSLAGFTYEQYF. The CDR3 region has the DNA TGTGCCAGCAGTCTAGCGGGATTCACATACGAGCAGTACTTC.

This clone was found many times. V and J are TRBV4-3 and TRBJ2-1; TRBD2 matches at 14 bases. The ends lost 0 bases at V and 8 bases at J; junction bases unmatched: 18. The CDR3 spans 21 residues. The germline CDR1 and CDR2 sequences are LGHNA and YSLEER. This CDR3 is CASSQDLPRLGTSGSSDEQFF. In DNA, the CDR3 is TGCGCCAGCAGCCAAGATCTCCCGAGACTCGGGACTAGCGGGAGTTCCGATGAGCAGTTCTTC.

This clone has a count of ten or more. The J gene is TRBJ2-1, the V gene TRBV7-2; no reliable D call. This CDR3 is 10 amino acids long. V was trimmed by 5 bases and J by 9 bases, leaving 5 bases between them. CDR1 is SGHTA, CDR2 FQGNSA, per germline. CDR3 loop: CASSHSEQFF. CDR3 in DNA: TGTGCCAGCAGCCACTCTGAGCAGTTCTTC.

The V call is TRBV5-1, the J call TRBJ1-1, with D maybe TRBD1 (6 bases). Trimming left V 2 bases short and J 5 bases short, with 19 bases between. CDR3 length: 16 amino acids. Germline CDR1 is SGHRS and CDR2 is YFSETQ. The CDR3 sequence: CASSFLGGERGTEAFF. The DNA for the CDR3 is TGCGCCAGCAGCTTTCTTGGGGGCGAACGGGGTACTGAAGCTTTCTTT.

The chain couples TRBV7-3 to TRBJ2-5, with 7 positions matching TRBD1. Germline V lookup: CDR1 SGHTA, CDR2 FQGTGA. This CDR3 region has 15 residues. After removal of 2 bases from V and 4 bases from J, the junction contained 7 bases not matched to a gene. CDR3: CASSLGTAFSETQYF. CDR3 coding DNA: TGTGCCAGCAGCTTAGGGACAGCTTTTTCAGAGACCCAGTACTTC.

This clone has a handful of counts. The CDR3 DNA reads as TGTGCCAGCAGGAGGGGGGCTTCTGGGGCCAACGTCCTGACTTTC. It yields the protein CASRRGASGANVLTF. The rearrangement uses TRBV5-4 and TRBJ2-6; D possibly matches TRBD1 or TRBD2 (6 bases each). Germline values: CDR1 SGHNT, CDR2 YYREEE (reference sequence). There are 15 residues in the CDR3. V lost 5 bases and J 1 base, leaving 10 bases between the germline ends.

In this sample, this clone turned up many times. The genes are TRBV7-9 and TRBJ2-5; D is possibly TRBD1 (5 bases). Trimming cost V 5 bases and J 7 bases, with 14 bases left between them. The CDR3 extends over 13 amino acids. Germline loops: CDR1 SEHNR, CDR2 FQNEAQ (reference sequence). This chain's CDR3 is CASSPDSRTTQYF. CDR3 in DNA: TGTGCCAGCAGCCCAGACAGCCGTACGACCCAGTACTTC.

This clone was observed a few times. V and J are TRBV27 and TRBJ1-2; 7 nucleotides agree with TRBD1. The CDR3 length is 14 residues. CDR1 and CDR2 (germline): MNHEY, SMNVEV (reference sequence). J was trimmed by 0 bases and V by 6 bases; bases with no gene match: 4. CDR3 sequence reads: CASRRTGPNYGYTF. The CDR3 DNA is TGTGCCAGCAGGCGGACAGGACCTAACTATGGCTACACCTTC.

This clone was recorded a few times. V gene TRBV5-1 combines with J gene TRBJ2-1; 7 bases are a match to TRBD1. CDR1 is SGHRS and CDR2 is YFSETQ in the germline V gene. CDR3 length: 13 amino acids. J was trimmed by 8 bases and V by 4 bases; bases with no gene match: 6. The CDR3 sequence: CASSTQTGYEQFF. Written as DNA, the CDR3 is TGCGCCAGCAGCACCCAGACAGGGTATGAGCAGTTCTTC.

This clone has a handful of counts. The rearrangement uses TRBV6-1 and TRBJ1-2; D is perhaps TRBD1 (5 bases). Germline CDR1 reads MNHNS; CDR2 reads SASEGT. The CDR3 spans 12 residues. Between the trimmed V and J ends, which lost 4 bases and 7 bases, there was a span of 10 bases. The CDR3 is CASSVRGLGYTF. Here the CDR3 DNA reads TGTGCCAGCAGTGTAAGGGGACTTGGCTACACCTTC.